The clone carrying this TCR beta chain came up a few times. What it binds is not known. This sample stems from a study of cytomegalovirus exposure and HLA in healthy donors. Points from the study as a whole: Per published reports, the classifier diagnosed cytomegalovirus status with high specificity and sensitivity. Most observed TCR sequences were rare, whereas some public TCRs were detected in many donors. Researchers reported in a later analysis that a missense DCLRE1C variant was tied to TCR beta V- and J-gene trimming. The availability of immune exposure information extended only to CMV serostatus.

The trim removed 5 bases at V and 0 bases at J, leaving 9 bases unmatched. The CDR3 contains 16 residues. Germline V gene data show CDR1 as MNHNY and CDR2 as SVGAGI (reference sequence). 13 Jbeta primers and 60 Vbeta primers were used for the PCR. Assay used: immunoSEQ multiplex PCR; TCRdb lists only in-frame clones, some missing. This table has roughly 93,000 clones, 80% appearing once. This chain joins TRBV6-6 and TRBJ1-1, with 7 nucleotides matching TRBD1. The sequenced sample consisted of PBMCs. The TCR comes from a man younger than 40 in good health and CMV-seronegative. The DNA of the CDR3 is TGTGCCAGCAGTCCAGACAGGGCTCCCATGAACACTGAAGCTTTCTTT. It specifies CASSPDRAPMNTEAFF.